The 10 T cell receptor beta chains given below trace back to one sample, sequenced in a study of blood T cell repertoires in COVID-19. Method: immunoSEQ multiplex PCR; TCRdb's copy keeps in-frame clones and lacks some. Among some 95,000 clones, approximately 80% were seen once, and the ten largest hold roughly 6.6%. The sample comprised peripheral blood. These receptor sequences come from a man in his sixties or seventies with acute or convalescent COVID-19.

The V gene is TRBV11-2, the J gene TRBJ2-7; a possible D gene is TRBD1 (5 bases). V lost 5 bases and J 0 bases, leaving 17 bases between the germline ends. Germline CDR1 SGHAT, CDR2 FQNNGV. The CDR3 totals 16 residues. This CDR3 is CASSPLWGRSSYEQYF. The CDR3 DNA is TGTGCCAGCAGCCCGTTGTGGGGCAGGAGCTCCTACGAGCAGTACTTC.

The count of this clone is one. The rearrangement uses TRBV6-5 and TRBJ1-6; D remains unclear. Trimming left V 7 bases short and J 11 bases short, with 9 bases between. The V gene's germline CDR1 is MNHEY and CDR2 SVGAGI. This CDR3 has 11 residues. The CDR3 reads CASMRAPPLHF. The DNA for the CDR3 is TGTGCCAGCATGAGAGCCCCACCCCTCCACTTT.

The chain combines TRBV2 with TRBJ2-5; 9 positions agree with TRBD1. The ends lost 6 bases at V and 4 bases at J; junction bases unmatched: 3. The germline V gene encodes CDR1 SNHLY and CDR2 FYNNEI. The length of the CDR3 is 13 residues. The CDR3: CASRGQGLETQYF. For the CDR3, the DNA is TGTGCCAGCAGGGGACAGGGACTAGAGACCCAGTACTTC.

This clone was seen a handful of times. CDR3 amino acids: CAWTRGGEGQPQHF. DNA for the CDR3: TGTGCCTGGACCAGAGGCGGGGAGGGTCAGCCCCAGCATTTT. The chain combines TRBV30 with TRBJ1-5; D uncertain. This CDR3 spans 14 amino acids. Germline-derived CDR1 and CDR2 are GTSNPN and SVGIG (reference sequence). Between the trimmed V and J ends, which lost 4 bases and 6 bases, there was a span of 16 bases. Filled out from reference TRBV30 and TRBJ1-5, the complete variable domain reads SQTIHQWPATLVQPVGSPLSLECTVEGTSNPNLYWYRQAAGRGLQLLFYSVGIGQISSEVPQNLSASRPQDRQFILSSKKLLLSDSGFYLCAWTRGGEGQPQHFGDGTRLSIL.

This clone was detected once. The chain employs TRBV25-1 and TRBJ2-5; possibly TRBD2 for D (5 bases). V lost 7 bases and J 5 bases, leaving 14 bases between the germline ends. Per germline, CDR1 MGHDK and CDR2 SYGVNS. This CDR3 has 13 residues. The CDR3: CASTNQGGETQYF. The CDR3 coding sequence is TGTGCCAGCACAAACCAAGGAGGCGAGACCCAGTACTTC.

V usage is TRBV10-3 and J usage is TRBJ2-3; tentative D call: TRBD1 (7 bases). Trimming removed 1 base at V and 5 bases at J, with 10 bases between. CDR3 length: 14 amino acids. Germline CDR1 is ENHRY and CDR2 is SYGVKD. CDR3 sequence reads: CAISEFQGGDTQYF. The DNA for the CDR3 is TGTGCCATCAGTGAGTTTCAGGGGGGAGATACGCAGTATTTT.

The V and J genes are TRBV9 and TRBJ2-1; the D is unclear. There are 11 residues in the CDR3. V gave up 4 bases and J gave up 8 bases, with 7 bases separating them. Per the germline V gene, CDR1 is SGDLS and CDR2 is YYNGEE. The CDR3 protein is CASSPRDEQFF. In DNA, the CDR3 is TGTGCCAGCAGCCCCCGCGATGAGCAGTTCTTC. Complete variable domain (other parts from reference TRBV9 and TRBJ2-1): DSGVTQTPKHLITATGQRVTLRCSPRSGDLSVYWYQQSLDQGLQFLIQYYNGEERAKGNILERFSAQQFPDLHSELNLSSLELGDSALYFCASSPRDEQFFGPGTRLTVL.

This chain links TRBV2 with TRBJ1-2; TRBD1 might be the D (6 bases). This CDR3 contains 14 residues. Germline CDR1 is SNHLY and CDR2 is FYNNEI. V lost 6 bases to trimming and J lost 3 bases, with 14 bases between them. CDR3 DNA: TGTGCCAGCAGCCAACATCCAGGGGACTATGGCTACACCTTC. The encoded protein is CASSQHPGDYGYTF. Based on the CDR3 plus reference TRBV2 and TRBJ1-2, the full variable domain is EPEVTQTPSHQVTQMGQEVILRCVPISNHLYFYWYRQILGQKVEFLVSFYNNEISEKSEIFDDQFSVERPDGSNFTLKIRSTKLEDSAMYFCASSQHPGDYGYTFGSGTRLTVV.

This clone was seen a single time. CDR3 residues: CASSFGLAGNEQFF. Written as DNA, the CDR3 is TGCGCCAGCAGCTTCGGACTAGCGGGCAATGAGCAGTTCTTC. The chain links TRBV5-1 to TRBJ2-1; 11 bases match TRBD2. This CDR3 contains 14 residues. The V segment lost 2 bases and the J segment 6 bases; nucleotides outside the gene matches: 1. Germline-derived CDR1 and CDR2 are SGHRS and YFSETQ.

The chain links TRBV27 to TRBJ2-3; 13 bases are a match to TRBD2. Germline-derived CDR1 and CDR2 are MNHEY and SMNVEV (reference sequence). CDR3 size: 14 residues. V shed 8 bases and J 4 bases; nucleotides not matched to a gene: 3. In DNA form, the CDR3 reads TGTGCCAGCCGACTAGCGGGAGGTGCAGATACGCAGTATTTT. This codes for CASRLAGGADTQYF.